This T cell receptor (beta chain) was obtained from a study of T cells in localized non-small cell lung cancer. In regard to this clone: What it binds is not known.

Method: immunoSEQ multiplex PCR; TCRdb's copy keeps in-frame clones and lacks some. The sample carries 31,000 or so clones, around 80% recorded once. The study's findings and limits: Adjacent uninvolved lung had the highest clonality, suggesting focused antigen responses. A median of around 52 clones ranked among the top 100 in tumor appeared in adjacent lung. Investigators sequenced only a single tumor region, leaving heterogeneity possible.

The clonotype originates from a male donor aged 60 or older with stage III squamous cell lung carcinoma. The material sequenced was peripheral blood, taken before any cancer treatment.

CDR3 bases: TGTGCCAGCAGTTCCCATGCTTCGGGCTACACCTTC. Amino acids: CASSSHASGYTF. The rearrangement links TRBV28 to TRBJ1-2, with D unresolved. The CDR3 has 12 amino acids. V lost 4 bases and J lost 8, with 11 bases in between. From germline, CDR1 is MDHEN and CDR2 SYDVKM.